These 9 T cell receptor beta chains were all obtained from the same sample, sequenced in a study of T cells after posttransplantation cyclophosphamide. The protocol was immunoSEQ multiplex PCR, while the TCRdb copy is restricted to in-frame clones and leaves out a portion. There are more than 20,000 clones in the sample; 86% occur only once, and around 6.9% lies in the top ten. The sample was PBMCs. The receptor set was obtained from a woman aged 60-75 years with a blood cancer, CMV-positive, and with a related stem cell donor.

The DNA of the CDR3 is TGTGCCATCAGTGTCGAGGGATCCCACTATGGCTACACCTTC. This gives the protein CAISVEGSHYGYTF. The chain employs TRBV10-3 and TRBJ1-2; no firm D call. The CDR3 contains 14 residues. V lost 4 bases, J lost 3 bases, and 12 bases lay in between. CDR1 and CDR2 (germline): ENHRY, SYGVKD.

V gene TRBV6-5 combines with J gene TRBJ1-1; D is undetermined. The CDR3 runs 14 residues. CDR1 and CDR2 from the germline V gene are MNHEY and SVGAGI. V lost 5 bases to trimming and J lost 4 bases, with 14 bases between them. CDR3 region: CASSTLNFVTEAFF. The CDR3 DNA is TGTGCCAGCAGTACTCTGAACTTTGTCACTGAAGCTTTCTTT.

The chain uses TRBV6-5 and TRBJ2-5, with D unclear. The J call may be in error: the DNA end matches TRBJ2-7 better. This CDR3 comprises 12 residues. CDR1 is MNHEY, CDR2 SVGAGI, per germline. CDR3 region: CASTSDSYEQYF. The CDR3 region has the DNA TGTGCCAGCACCTCGGACTCCTACGAGCAGTACTTC.

CDR3 protein: CASSPRPDMNTEAFF. The CDR3 DNA follows: TGTGCCAGCTCACCACGGCCGGACATGAACACTGAAGCTTTCTTT. The chain is built from TRBV18 and TRBJ1-1; the D gene is possibly TRBD1 (5 bases). This CDR3 region has 15 residues. The germline V gene encodes CDR1 KGHSH and CDR2 LQKENI. Deletions cut 1 base from V and 0 bases from J, with 9 bases between.

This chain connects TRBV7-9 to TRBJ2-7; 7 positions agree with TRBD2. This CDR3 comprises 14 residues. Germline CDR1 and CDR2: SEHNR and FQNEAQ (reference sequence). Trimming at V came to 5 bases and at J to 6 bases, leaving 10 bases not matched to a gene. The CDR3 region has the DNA TGTGCCAGCAGCGGGAAGCGGGAAGTCTCCGAGCAGTACTTC. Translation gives CASSGKREVSEQYF. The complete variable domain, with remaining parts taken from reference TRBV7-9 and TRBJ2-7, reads DTGVSQNPRHKITKRGQNVTFRCDPISEHNRLYWYRQTLGQGPEFLTYFQNEAQLEKSRLLSDRFSAERPKGSFSTLEIQRTEQGDSAMYLCASSGKREVSEQYFGPGTRLTVT.

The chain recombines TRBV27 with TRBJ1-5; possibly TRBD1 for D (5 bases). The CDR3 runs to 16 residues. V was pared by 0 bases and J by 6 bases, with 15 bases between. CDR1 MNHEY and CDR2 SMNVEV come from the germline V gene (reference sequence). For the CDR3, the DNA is TGTGCCAGCAGTTTATCGGCAACTGGGAGGGGTCAGCCCCAGCATTTT. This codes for CASSLSATGRGQPQHF.

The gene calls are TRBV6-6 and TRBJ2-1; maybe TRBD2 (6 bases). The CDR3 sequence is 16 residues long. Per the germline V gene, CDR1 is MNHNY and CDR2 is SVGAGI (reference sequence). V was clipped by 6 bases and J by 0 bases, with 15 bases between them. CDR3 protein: CASRKQAGSSYNEQFF. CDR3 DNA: TGTGCCAGCAGGAAACAAGCGGGTAGCTCCTACAATGAGCAGTTCTTC.

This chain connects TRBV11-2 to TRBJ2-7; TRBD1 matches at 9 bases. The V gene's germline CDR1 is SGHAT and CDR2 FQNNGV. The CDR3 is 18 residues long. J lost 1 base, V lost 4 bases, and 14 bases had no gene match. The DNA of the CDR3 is TGTGCCAGCAGCTATAACTCCGGGACAGGGACGACTTCCTACGAGCAGTACTTC. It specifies CASSYNSGTGTTSYEQYF.

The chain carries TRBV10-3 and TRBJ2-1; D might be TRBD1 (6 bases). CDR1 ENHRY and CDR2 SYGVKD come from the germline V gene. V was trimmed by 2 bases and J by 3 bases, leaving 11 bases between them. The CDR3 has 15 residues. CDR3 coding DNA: TGTGCCATCAGTGAGGCCGGGACATACTACAATGAGCAGTTCTTC. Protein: CAISEAGTYYNEQFF.